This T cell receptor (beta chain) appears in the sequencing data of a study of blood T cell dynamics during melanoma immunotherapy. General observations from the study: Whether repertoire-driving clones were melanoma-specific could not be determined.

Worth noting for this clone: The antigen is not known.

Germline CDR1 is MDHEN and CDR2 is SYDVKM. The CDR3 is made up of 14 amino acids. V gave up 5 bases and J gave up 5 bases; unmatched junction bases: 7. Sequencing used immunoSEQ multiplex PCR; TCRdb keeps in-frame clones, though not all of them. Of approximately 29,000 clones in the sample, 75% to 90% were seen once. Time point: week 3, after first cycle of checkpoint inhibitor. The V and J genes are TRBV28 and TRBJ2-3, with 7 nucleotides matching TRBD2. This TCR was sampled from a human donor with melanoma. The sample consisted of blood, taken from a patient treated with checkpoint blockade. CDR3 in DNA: TGTGCCAGCAGTCCGGTGGGGGGGGGAGATACGCAGTATTTT. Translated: CASSPVGGGDTQYF.